Listed below are T cell receptor beta chains from one sample, sequenced in a study of Ad26.COV2.S vaccination and SARS-CoV-2 variants. TCRdb keeps only in-frame clones here, not all; method: immunoSEQ multiplex PCR. The sample has approximately 480,000 clones, around nine tenths seen once. Material: peripheral blood, obtained in a trial of Ad26.COV2.S vaccine versus placebo. These receptors all come from a person aged 18-60 years who received the Ad26.COV2.S COVID-19 vaccine or a placebo. The conserved cysteine and the conserved F or W are not part of the CDR3 here. Fields, in order: V gene, CDR3 protein.

TRBV6-2/TRBV6-3 ASSLTGVIYTQY
TRBV15 ATSSRSGRFDEQF
TRBV18 ASSRGDSNQPQH
TRBV29-1 SAIGQGETQY
TRBV27 ASSLDLAGGAEQY
TRBV18 ASSPRPELNTEAF
TRBV6-1 ASSEARGWAVYNEQF
TRBV28 ASRVRGEAF
TRBV11-2 ASTQSRDRATEAF
TRBV6-5 ASSSRIGTYEQY
TRBV5-8 ASSFQSDGYT
TRBV7-3 ASSREGRGASSYNSPLH
TRBV7-2 ASSLIHEQY
TRBV4-1 ASSQRLAGGDEQF
TRBV7-2 ASSLGVGNYGYT
TRBV7-3 ASSPTGFQETQY
TRBV11-2 ASSPVRGSKNYEQF
TRBV6-5 ASSYSPGQQNTEAF
TRBV5-6 ASSLHGRAGGELF
TRBV28 ASSLIRGTGELF
TRBV2 ASARDVYYEQY
TRBV27 ASSLFGRLGQPQH
TRBV3-1/TRBV3-2 ASSQGRSADTQY
TRBV7-3 ASSPPATDTQY
TRBV5-1 ASSQPHTNTEAF
TRBV7-2 ASSQRTGFGISGANVLT
TRBV11-2 ASSSEAWGGELF
TRBV30 AWSVRAGTANYGYT
TRBV20-1 SASWDRGFEQY
TRBV23-1 ASSASRNQPQH
TRBV11-3 ASSSGRTTDTQY
TRBV4-1 ASSQGTLGMESIQY
TRBV30 AWGDRDEQY
TRBV5-6 ASSLVLGFNYGYT
TRBV6-5 ASSRGTSFTYEQY
TRBV3-1/TRBV3-2 ASSRTMTSGGGNEQF
TRBV4-3 ASSQENRVPYEQY
TRBV7-8 ASSLAKKFYEQY
TRBV29-1 SVEGTGGSVGEKLF
TRBV7-2 ASSLAATSNQPQH
TRBV5-6 ASSLDPLAYEQY
TRBV28 ASSLSGLPYEQY
TRBV6-2/TRBV6-3 ASSYSLSGQQLF
TRBV11-2 ASSKGVNQPQH
TRBV10-3 AISDPPGQGEQY
TRBV7-9 ASSLAILSYEQY
TRBV24-1 ATSIQKPGTGELF
TRBV30 AWATSGNTIY
TRBV5-1 ASSPGRGAMSRGYT
TRBV4-3 ASSSYQVDNEKLF
TRBV19 ASSFLSGSTSGANVLT
TRBV7-2 ASTLLAGVSQF
TRBV4-3 ASSKEWGGIDEQF
TRBV6-2/TRBV6-3 ASSYPTRTTYEQY
TRBV7-8 ASSATSGWQF